Described below is a single T cell receptor beta chain sequence and its context. In the original processing: Amplification from reference gene primers served as the basis for estimated nucleated cell counts. The table came from immunoSEQ multiplex PCR; TCRdb's copy has only in-frame clones and leaves some out. V, J and clone size are taken as reported in that table, and D and trimming were inferred from the DNA itself. This table has under 15,000 clones, 75% to 85% appearing once. The CDR3 length is 13 residues. V lost 0 bases to trimming and J lost 13 bases, with 13 bases between them. The germline CDR1 and CDR2 sequences are GTSNPN and SVGIG (reference sequence). The data stem from a study of blood T cell repertoires in COVID-19. Study background: Sites in the United States, Italy and Spain provided acute and convalescent COVID-19 samples. Sample material is recorded as cDNA or gDNA derived from T cells, B-cell-depleted T cells, or PBMCs.

The chain combines TRBV30 with TRBJ1-6; no clear D gene. The specimen was peripheral blood. The clonotype originates from a man aged 35-49 years with active or convalescent COVID-19. CDR3 protein: CAWSVEVGTPLHF. The DNA of the CDR3 is TGTGCCTGGAGTGTAGAGGTTGGAACTCCCCTCCACTTT.